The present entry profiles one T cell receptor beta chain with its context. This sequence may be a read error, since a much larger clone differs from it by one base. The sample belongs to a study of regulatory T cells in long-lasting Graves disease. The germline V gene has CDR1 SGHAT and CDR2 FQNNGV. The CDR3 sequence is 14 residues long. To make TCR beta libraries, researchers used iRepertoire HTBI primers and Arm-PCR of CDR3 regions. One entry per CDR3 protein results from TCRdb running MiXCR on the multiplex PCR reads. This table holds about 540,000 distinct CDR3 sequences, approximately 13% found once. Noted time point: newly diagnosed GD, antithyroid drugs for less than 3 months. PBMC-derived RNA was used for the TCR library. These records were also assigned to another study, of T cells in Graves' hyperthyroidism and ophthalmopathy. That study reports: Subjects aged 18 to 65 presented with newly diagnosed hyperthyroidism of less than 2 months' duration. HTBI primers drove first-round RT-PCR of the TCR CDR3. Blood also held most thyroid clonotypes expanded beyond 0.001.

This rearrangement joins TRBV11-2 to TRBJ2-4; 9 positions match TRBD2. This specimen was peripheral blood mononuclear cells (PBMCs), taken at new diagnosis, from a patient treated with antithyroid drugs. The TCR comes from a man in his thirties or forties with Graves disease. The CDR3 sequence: CANSLISGSGIQYF. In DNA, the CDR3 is TGTGCCAACAGCTTAATTAGCGGGAGTGGCATTCAGTACTTC. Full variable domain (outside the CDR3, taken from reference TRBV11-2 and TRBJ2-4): EAGVAQSPRYKIIEKRQSVAFWCNPISGHATLYWYQQILGQGPKLLIQFQNNGVVDDSQLPKDRFSAERLKGVDSTLKIQPAKLEDSAVYLCANSLISGSGIQYFGAGTRLSVL.